This is a list of T cell receptor beta chains from one sample in a study of T cells after yellow fever vaccination. MiXCR, applied by TCRdb to the 5' RACE reads, yields one record per CDR3 protein. The sample lists hundreds of thousands of distinct CDR3 sequences; roughly 12% were seen once. The material was PBMCs, obtained on the day of the yellow fever booster vaccination. The receptors shown here come from a man younger than 40 who received the YFV17D yellow fever vaccine. Both conserved end residues are part of each CDR3. A D gene is named only where the DNA matches it firmly. The size field is filled for only some rows; it gives once, few, many or a size class.

size,length,D,J,V,DNA,CDR3
many,13,-,TRBJ2-3,TRBV7-2,TGTGCCAGCAGCTTTGGGCTAGCAGATACGCAGTATTTT,CASSFGLADTQYF
-,14,-,TRBJ2-1,TRBV18,TGTGCCAGCTCACAAGGGGCCCACTACTCTGAGCAGTTCTTC,CASSQGAHYSEQFF
few,16,-,TRBJ2-7,TRBV5-1,TGCGCCAGCAGCTTGAACCCCGGGAACAGGGTCTACGAGCAGTACTTC,CASSLNPGNRVYEQYF
few,16,TRBD2,TRBJ2-1,TRBV7-9,TGTGCCAGCAGCGGATCGACTAGCGGGAGGAACAATGAGCAGTTCTTC,CASSGSTSGRNNEQFF
-,16,-,TRBJ1-1,TRBV18,TGTGCCAGCTCACCTTCAGTGGGACCCAAGAACACTGAAGCTTTCTTT,CASSPSVGPKNTEAFF
few,14,-,TRBJ2-7,TRBV10-2,TGCGCCACTCTCGACCTCAGACAGACCCACGAGCAGTACTTC,CATLDLRQTHEQYF
few,16,-,TRBJ2-7,TRBV21-1,TGTGCCAGCAGCAAAAACGAGGCGGGAGGCCCCTACGAGCAGTACTTC,CASSKNEAGGPYEQYF
-,15,TRBD1,TRBJ2-2,TRBV20-1,TGCAGTGCTACGCCGGGACAGGGGGCCACCGGGGAGCTGTTTTTT,CSATPGQGATGELFF
few,15,TRBD1,TRBJ2-7,TRBV20-1,TGCAGTGCTAGAGACCTCCCTACAGGGGGCTACGAGCAGTACTTC,CSARDLPTGGYEQYF
-,18,TRBD1,TRBJ2-1,TRBV5-1,TGCGCCAGCAGCTTGAGATCCACGGACAGGGCCCCTCTGGGCGAGCAGTTCTTC,CASSLRSTDRAPLGEQFF
few,15,TRBD2,TRBJ2-1,TRBV6-2/TRBV6-3,TGTGCCAGCAGTACTCCGGGACTAGCGGGACGTGAGCAGTTCTTC,CASSTPGLAGREQFF
few,16,-,TRBJ2-7,TRBV7-2,TGTGCCAGCAGCTTGGGGTTTGGGGACGGATCCTACGAGCAGTACTTC,CASSLGFGDGSYEQYF
-,12,-,TRBJ1-4,TRBV20-1,TGCAGTCCTGGGGGGACTAATGAAAAACTGTTTTTT,CSPGGTNEKLFF
once,15,-,TRBJ2-1,TRBV20-1,TGCAGTGCACTGGACGGAAAATCGACCGGCACGGGGCAGTTCTTC,CSALDGKSTGTGQFF
-,14,-,TRBJ2-5,TRBV20-1,TGCAGTGCCACCGGCGACGGCCGCCAAGAGACCCAGTACTTC,CSATGDGRQETQYF
-,13,-,TRBJ2-3,TRBV12-3/TRBV12-4,TGTGCCAGCAGTCGACAGTACACAGATACGCAGTATTTT,CASSRQYTDTQYF
few,16,-,TRBJ1-4,TRBV18,TGTGCCAGCTCACCGCAAGGCGCAGGGGTGGAGGAAAAACTGTTTTTT,CASSPQGAGVEEKLFF
-,14,-,TRBJ1-2,TRBV6-1,TGTGCCATCAGATCCTTAAGGAGTTTCTATGGCTACACCTTC,CAIRSLRSFYGYTF
-,17,-,TRBJ2-3,TRBV7-6,TGTGCCAGCAGCTGGTCACTAGCCGGAGGACGTTTTGAGGCGCAGTATTTT,CASSWSLAGGRFEAQYF
many,14,-,TRBJ2-7,TRBV6-2/TRBV6-3,TGTGCCAGCCAAGGAGACGTGTACTCCTACGAGCAGTACTTC,CASQGDVYSYEQYF
many,12,-,TRBJ2-4,TRBV6-6,TGTGCCAGCAGTCAACCTCAGTCGGAGTCTCACTTC,CASSQPQSESHF
few,15,TRBD2,TRBJ2-1,TRBV2,TGTGCCAGCAGGATAGCGGGAGGAGCCTACAATGAGCAGTTCTTC,CASRIAGGAYNEQFF
few,16,-,TRBJ2-3,TRBV6-5,TGTGCCAGCAGTTCCGCAGTTCATAGAAGCACAGATACGCAGTATTTT,CASSSAVHRSTDTQYF
few,13,-,TRBJ1-2,TRBV5-4,TGTGCCAGCAGCCGCCAGGGACTTTCCGGCTACACCTTC,CASSRQGLSGYTF
-,14,-,TRBJ2-7,TRBV20-1,TGCAGTGCTAGTTCCCCCCGTGACTCCTACGAGCAGTACTTC,CSASSPRDSYEQYF
few,13,-,TRBJ1-1,TRBV3-1,TGTGCCAGCAGCCAAATTGGGGTTACTGAAGCTTTCTTT,CASSQIGVTEAFF
-,17,-,TRBJ1-1,TRBV5-5,TGTGCCAGCACGTTACTTGGAATCGGAAACCCGGACACTGAAGCTTTCTTT,CASTLLGIGNPDTEAFF
-,15,-,TRBJ2-4,TRBV6-2/TRBV6-3,TGTGCCAGCAGGGGTGAAAGGCTAGCCAAAAACATTCAGTACTTC,CASRGERLAKNIQYF
few,15,TRBD1,TRBJ1-2,TRBV5-1,TGCGCCAGCAGCTTCGCAAGGGACAGGACGAATGGCTACACCTTC,CASSFARDRTNGYTF
-,18,TRBD2,TRBJ2-1,TRBV11-1,TGTGCCAGCAGCCCCTGGACTAGCGGGAGAAAGGCCTACAATGAGCAGTTCTTC,CASSPWTSGRKAYNEQFF
many,14,-,TRBJ2-1,TRBV4-2,TGTGCCAGCAGCCCTTATACTCCCTCCAATGAGCAGTTCTTC,CASSPYTPSNEQFF
-,13,-,TRBJ1-1,TRBV30,TGTGCCTGGAGTGTTTCAGGGGACACTGAAGCTTTCTTT,CAWSVSGDTEAFF
-,13,-,TRBJ2-1,TRBV28,TGTGCCAGCAATCTCTACACCGGGGGTTCGCAGTTCTTC,CASNLYTGGSQFF
-,13,-,TRBJ2-7,TRBV7-9,TGTGCCAGCAGCCAAAGGAATTTGGACGAGCAGTACTTC,CASSQRNLDEQYF